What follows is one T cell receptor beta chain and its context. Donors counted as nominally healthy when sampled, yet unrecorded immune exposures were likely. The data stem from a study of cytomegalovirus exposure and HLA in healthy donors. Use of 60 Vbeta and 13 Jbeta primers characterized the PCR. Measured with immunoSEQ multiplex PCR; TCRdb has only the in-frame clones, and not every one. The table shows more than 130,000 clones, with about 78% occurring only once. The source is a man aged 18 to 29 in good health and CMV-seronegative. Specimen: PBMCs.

CDR3 region: CASSETGQISYSPLHF. The CDR3 DNA reads TGTGCCAGCAGTGAAACGGGACAAATTAGTTATTCACCCCTCCACTTT. The V and J genes are TRBV2 and TRBJ1-6; TRBD1 is a possible D gene (6 bases). With 2 bases removed from V and 8 bases from J, the gap between germline ends came to 16 bases. Germline V gives CDR1 SNHLY, CDR2 FYNNEI. The CDR3 covers 16 residues.